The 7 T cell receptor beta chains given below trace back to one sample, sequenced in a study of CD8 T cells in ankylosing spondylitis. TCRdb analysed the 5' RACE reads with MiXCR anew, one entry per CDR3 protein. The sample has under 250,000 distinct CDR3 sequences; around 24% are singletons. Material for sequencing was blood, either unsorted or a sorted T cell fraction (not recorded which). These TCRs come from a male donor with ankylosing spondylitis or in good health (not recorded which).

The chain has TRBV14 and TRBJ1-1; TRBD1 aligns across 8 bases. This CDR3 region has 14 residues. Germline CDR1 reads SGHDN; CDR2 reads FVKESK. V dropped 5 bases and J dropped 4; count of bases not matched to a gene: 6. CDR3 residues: CASSTTGVGTEAFF. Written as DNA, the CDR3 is TGTGCCAGCAGCACGACAGGGGTCGGCACTGAAGCTTTCTTT.

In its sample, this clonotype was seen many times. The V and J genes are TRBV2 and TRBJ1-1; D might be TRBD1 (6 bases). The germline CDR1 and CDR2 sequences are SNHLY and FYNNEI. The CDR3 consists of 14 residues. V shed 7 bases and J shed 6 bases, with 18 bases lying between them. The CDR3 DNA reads TGTGCCAGCAAGGATGTTACAGGGCGGCCTGAAGCTTTCTTT. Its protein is CASKDVTGRPEAFF.

The CDR3 spells CASSHSANWYF. CDR3 nucleotide sequence: TGTGCCAGCAGTCATTCAGCTAATTGGTACTTC. This chain uses TRBV6-5 with TRBJ2-7; D is undetermined. Germline V gives CDR1 MNHEY, CDR2 SVGAGI. The CDR3 runs to 11 residues. V was shortened by 5 bases and J by 12 bases, with 14 bases between the two germline ends.

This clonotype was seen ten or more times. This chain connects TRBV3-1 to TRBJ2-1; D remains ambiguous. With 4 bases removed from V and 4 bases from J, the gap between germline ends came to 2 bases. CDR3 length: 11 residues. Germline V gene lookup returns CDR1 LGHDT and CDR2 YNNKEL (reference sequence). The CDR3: CASSRYNEQFF. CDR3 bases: TGTGCCAGCAGCCGTTACAATGAGCAGTTCTTC.

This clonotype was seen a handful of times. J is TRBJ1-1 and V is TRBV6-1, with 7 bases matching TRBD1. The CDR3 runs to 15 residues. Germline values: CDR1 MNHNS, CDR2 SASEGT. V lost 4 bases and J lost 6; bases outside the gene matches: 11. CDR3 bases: TGTGCCAGCAGTGGCAAAGGGGGCACTTTCTCTGAAGCTTTCTTT. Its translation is CASSGKGGTFSEAFF.

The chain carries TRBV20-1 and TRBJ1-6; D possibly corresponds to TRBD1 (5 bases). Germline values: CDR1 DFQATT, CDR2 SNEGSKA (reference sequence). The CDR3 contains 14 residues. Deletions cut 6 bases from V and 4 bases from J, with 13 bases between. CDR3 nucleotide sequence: TGCAGTGCCCAAAAAGGGGAGTATAATTCACCCCTCCACTTT. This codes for CSAQKGEYNSPLHF.

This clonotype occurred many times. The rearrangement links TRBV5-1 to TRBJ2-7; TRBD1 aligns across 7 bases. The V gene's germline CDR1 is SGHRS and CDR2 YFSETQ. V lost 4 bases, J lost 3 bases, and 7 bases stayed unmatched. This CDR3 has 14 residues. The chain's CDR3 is CASSPITGDYEQYF. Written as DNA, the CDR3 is TGCGCCAGCAGCCCGATTACAGGGGACTACGAGCAGTACTTC.